The present entry profiles one TCR beta chain with its context. The CDR3 is 13 residues long. Germline-derived CDR1 and CDR2 are SGHAT and FQDESV (reference sequence). Trimming shortened V by 1 base and J by 6 bases, and 10 bases separated the two germline ends. The entry originates in a study of blood T cell repertoires in COVID-19. Study information: Whether acute or convalescent, the COVID-19 samples came from the United States, Italy and Spain. PBMCs, B-cell-depleted T cells, or T cells were the source of the cDNA or gDNA that made up the material.

Per the original methods: Amplified reference gene primers provided the basis for estimating nucleated cell counts. Using immunoSEQ multiplex PCR, the repertoire was profiled, and TCRdb retains in-frame clones only, with some absent. That table is the source of V, J and clone size, and D and trimming were worked out from the DNA. The repertoire has under 35,000 clones, approximately 80% of them found once; the top ten carry roughly 29%. The source of this sequence is a man older than 75 with acute or convalescent COVID-19. The chain joins TRBV11-1 to TRBJ2-7, with TRBD1 as a possible D gene (5 bases). The sample taken for sequencing was peripheral blood. CDR3 protein: CASSLVTGGEQYF. In DNA form, the CDR3 reads TGTGCCAGCAGCTTAGTTACAGGTGGCGAGCAGTACTTC. The complete variable domain, with remaining parts taken from reference TRBV11-1 and TRBJ2-7, reads EAEVAQSPRYKITEKSQAVAFWCDPISGHATLYWYRQILGQGPELLVQFQDESVVDDSQLPKDRFSAERLKGVDSTLKIQPAELGDSAMYLCASSLVTGGEQYFGPGTRLTVT.